One and the same sample provided the 3 T cell receptor beta chains below, sequenced in a study of blood T cell repertoires in COVID-19. Sequencing was performed with immunoSEQ multiplex PCR; in TCRdb, only in-frame clones are kept and a portion is missing. The sample lists around 280,000 clones; roughly 90% were seen once. Sequencing input: PBMCs or T cells enriched from blood (not recorded which). These receptors originate from a young woman with acute COVID-19.

The rearrangement links TRBV28 to TRBJ1-4; D not resolved. The CDR3 spans 15 residues. CDR1 is MDHEN, CDR2 SYDVKM, per germline. V dropped 5 bases and J dropped 8 bases, with 18 bases sitting between them. Here the CDR3 reads CASSHDQEWEEKLFF. CDR3 coding DNA: TGTGCCAGCAGTCACGACCAAGAATGGGAGGAAAAACTGTTTTTT. Filled out from reference TRBV28 and TRBJ1-4, the complete variable domain reads DVKVTQSSRYLVKRTGEKVFLECVQDMDHENMFWYRQDPGLGLRLIYFSYDVKMKEKGDIPEGYSVSREKKERFSLILESASTNQTSMYLCASSHDQEWEEKLFFGSGTQLSVL.

The chain combines TRBV28 with TRBJ1-1; D may be TRBD1 (6 bases). V lost 4 bases and J 4 bases, leaving 13 bases between the germline ends. CDR3 length: 14 amino acids. Germline V gene sequence: CDR1 MDHEN, CDR2 SYDVKM. Here the CDR3 DNA reads TGTGCCAGCAGTTCGGGGGGCAGGTTCACTGAAGCTTTCTTT. Its protein product is CASSSGGRFTEAFF.

This chain connects TRBV2 to TRBJ2-7; D gene ambiguous. Germline values: CDR1 SNHLY, CDR2 FYNNEI. This CDR3 spans 13 amino acids. V gave up 4 bases and J gave up 3 bases, with 10 bases separating them. CDR3 region: CASSGLSIYEQYF. The CDR3, as DNA: TGTGCCAGCAGTGGGCTTAGCATCTACGAGCAGTACTTC. The full variable domain, completed using reference TRBV2 and TRBJ2-7, is EPEVTQTPSHQVTQMGQEVILRCVPISNHLYFYWYRQILGQKVEFLVSFYNNEISEKSEIFDDQFSVERPDGSNFTLKIRSTKLEDSAMYFCASSGLSIYEQYFGPGTRLTVT.